One and the same sample provided the 20 T cell receptor beta chains below, sequenced in a study of EBV T-cell therapy then PD-1 blockade in nasopharyngeal carcinoma. Antigen specificity for these receptors is unknown. As to treatment: AdE1-LMPpoly-expanded autologous EBV-specific T-cell therapy followed by anti-PD-1 nivolumab. The protocol was immunoSEQ multiplex PCR, while the TCRdb copy is restricted to in-frame clones and leaves out a portion. The data contain some 17,000 clones, approximately 88% of them singletons. The material sequenced was CD8+ T cells from blood, taken at day 0 from a patient whose treatment included autologous EBV-specific T cells and nivolumab. These receptors originate from a man in his forties with nasopharyngeal carcinoma.

In its sample, this clone was seen a few times. The V and J genes are TRBV6-4 and TRBJ2-6; either TRBD1 or TRBD2 may supply D (5 bases each). The V end lost 0 bases, the J end lost 4 bases, and 10 bases lay between the germline ends. Looked up from germline, CDR1 is MRHNA and CDR2 is SNTAGT. The CDR3 totals 16 residues. This CDR3 is CASSDSNGDGANVLTF. The CDR3 region has the DNA TGTGCCAGCAGTGACTCGAACGGGGACGGGGCCAACGTCCTGACTTTC.

This clone counts as large (0.1 to 1%). The chain carries TRBV6-5 and TRBJ1-2; unclear D gene. Germline lookup yields CDR1 MNHEY and CDR2 SVGAGI. V lost 2 bases, J lost 9 bases, and 10 bases lay in between. The CDR3 is made up of 12 amino acids. The CDR3 protein is CASSYVGGSYTF. CDR3 DNA sequence: TGTGCCAGCAGTTACGTCGGAGGAAGCTACACCTTC.

The genes are TRBV23-1 and TRBJ2-7; D not certain. TRBV23-1 is labeled an ORF, and its function is uncertain. The ends were cut back, 0 bases at V and 2 bases at J, with 11 bases in the middle. CDR3 length equals 15 residues. This CDR3 is CASSQSYQYPYEQYF. CDR3 DNA: TGCGCCAGCAGTCAATCTTACCAGTACCCCTACGAGCAGTACTTC.

The chain carries TRBV13 and TRBJ2-3; D remains ambiguous. Trimming stripped 5 bases from V and 2 bases from J, with 8 bases between. The germline V gene encodes CDR1 PRHDT and CDR2 FYEKMQ (reference sequence). CDR3 length equals 13 residues. This CDR3 reads CASSPRNTDTQYF. CDR3 nucleotides: TGTGCCAGCAGCCCCCGAAACACAGATACGCAGTATTTT.

The chain has TRBV7-2 and TRBJ2-5, with TRBD2 matching 8 bases. The length of the CDR3 is 16 residues. Germline V gene data show CDR1 as SGHTA and CDR2 as FQGNSA. J gave up 2 bases and V 6 bases, and 11 bases lay outside the gene matches. The CDR3 region has the DNA TGTGCCAGCAGAGGAAAGGTAGCGGGGTTACAAGAGACCCAGTACTTC. It codes for CASRGKVAGLQETQYF.

This clone has a handful of counts. The gene calls are TRBV27 and TRBJ2-7; unclear D gene. The CDR3 runs 14 residues. V was clipped by 3 bases and J by 2 bases, with 11 bases between them. Germline-derived CDR1 and CDR2 are MNHEY and SMNVEV (reference sequence). CDR3 residues: CASSLVPKAYEQYF. The CDR3 coding sequence is TGTGCCAGCAGTTTGGTCCCTAAGGCCTACGAGCAGTACTTC.

This chain joins TRBV5-1 and TRBJ2-1, with D possibly TRBD1 on 6 matching bases. This CDR3 is built from 15 residues. The V end lost 2 bases, the J end lost 6 bases, and 15 bases lay between the germline ends. Germline V gives CDR1 SGHRS, CDR2 YFSETQ. The CDR3 loop is CASSFLYVQGNEQFF. CDR3 bases: TGCGCCAGCAGCTTTCTTTACGTACAGGGCAATGAGCAGTTCTTC.

J is TRBJ1-5 and V is TRBV6-5; D unresolved. Germline V gives CDR1 MNHEY, CDR2 SVGAGI. Trimming removed 5 bases at V and 0 bases at J, with 11 bases between. The CDR3 is made up of 15 amino acids. CDR3 sequence: CASSRTVYSNQPQHF. For the CDR3, the DNA is TGTGCCAGCAGTCGGACCGTTTATAGCAATCAGCCCCAGCATTTT.

The count of this clone is one. This chain uses TRBV9 with TRBJ1-6, with a weak D call TRBD1 (5 bases). Trimming removed 4 bases from V and 14 bases from J, with 16 bases in between. The CDR3 has 13 residues. The germline V gene has CDR1 SGDLS and CDR2 YYNGEE. The CDR3 bases are TGTGCCAGCAGCCCGGGGGTTTTTGGGGCCCTCCACTTT. This codes for CASSPGVFGALHF.

This clone was seen a single time. The chain links TRBV6-5 to TRBJ1-4; no clear D. Germline CDR1 reads MNHEY; CDR2 reads SVGAGI. The CDR3 has 15 amino acids. V lost 1 base and J lost 3, with 9 bases in between. CDR3 sequence: CASSYWRAANEKLFF. CDR3 bases: TGTGCCAGCAGTTACTGGAGGGCCGCTAATGAAAAACTGTTTTTT.

V is TRBV7-9 and J is TRBJ2-1; either TRBD1 or TRBD2 may supply D (5 bases each). With 4 bases removed from V and 8 bases from J, the gap between germline ends came to 15 bases. The CDR3 loop spans 14 amino acids. Germline V gene sequence: CDR1 SEHNR, CDR2 FQNEAQ (reference sequence). The CDR3 loop is CASSYTIRDDEQFF. In nucleotides, the CDR3 is TGTGCCAGCAGCTATACCATACGGGACGATGAGCAGTTCTTC.

Regarding this clone: This sample also contains other DNA sequences that code for the same CDR3. The chain joins TRBV29-1 to TRBJ2-1, with a possible D match to TRBD1 (5 bases). Looked up from germline, CDR1 is SQVTM and CDR2 is ANQGSEA. The germline V and J ends were trimmed by 4 bases and 7 bases, with 11 bases remaining between them. CDR3 length: 12 residues. CDR3 residues: CSVGGQGNEQFF. Written as DNA, the CDR3 is TGCAGCGTTGGAGGTCAGGGAAATGAGCAGTTCTTC.

The V call is TRBV2, the J call TRBJ2-5; D may be TRBD1 (6 bases). Germline loops: CDR1 SNHLY, CDR2 FYNNEI. Trimming stripped 4 bases from V and 5 bases from J, with 23 bases between. This CDR3 is 17 amino acids long. CDR3 coding DNA: TGTGCCAGCAGTGGGGGGCAGGAGGTAGTAGAGGAGGAGACCCAGTACTTC. This codes for CASSGGQEVVEEETQYF. The full variable domain, completed using reference TRBV2 and TRBJ2-5, is EPEVTQTPSHQVTQMGQEVILRCVPISNHLYFYWYRQILGQKVEFLVSFYNNEISEKSEIFDDQFSVERPDGSNFTLKIRSTKLEDSAMYFCASSGGQEVVEEETQYFGPGTRLLVL.

The chain carries TRBV6-4 and TRBJ1-6; maybe TRBD1 (5 bases). The CDR3 contains 15 residues. Deletions cut 0 bases from V and 5 bases from J, with 8 bases between. Germline-derived CDR1 and CDR2 are MRHNA and SNTAGT. CDR3 DNA sequence: TGTGCCAGCAGTGACTCGATAGGGGATAATTCACCCCTCCACTTT. Amino acids: CASSDSIGDNSPLHF.

This chain uses TRBV7-9 with TRBJ2-7; D is unclear. This CDR3 has 13 amino acids. The germline gives CDR1 SEHNR, CDR2 FQNEAQ (reference sequence). V shed 3 bases and J shed 0 bases, with 6 bases lying between them. The CDR3 region has the DNA TGTGCCAGCAGCTTCCCAGGCTCCTACGAGCAGTACTTC. Protein: CASSFPGSYEQYF.

This chain connects TRBV18 to TRBJ2-5, with no clear D. The germline V gene encodes CDR1 KGHSH and CDR2 LQKENI. V lost 2 bases and J 1 base, leaving 14 bases between the germline ends. CDR3 length: 16 amino acids. The CDR3: CASSPWSRVLQETQYF. The CDR3 nucleotides read TGTGCCAGCTCACCATGGTCCAGAGTCCTCCAAGAGACCCAGTACTTC.

Sample share makes this clone medium-sized. V usage is TRBV7-8 and J usage is TRBJ1-3; D gene ambiguous. The V and J ends lost 1 base and 2 bases respectively, with 6 bases between them. This CDR3 region has 14 residues. Germline V gene lookup returns CDR1 SGHVS and CDR2 FQNEAQ. In DNA, the CDR3 is TGTGCCAGCAGCTTAGATACCACTGGAAACACCATATATTTT. It encodes CASSLDTTGNTIYF.

The chain uses TRBV4-1 and TRBJ1-1, with D perhaps TRBD1 (6 bases). The CDR3 runs to 15 residues. V lost 8 bases to trimming and J lost 4 bases, with 20 bases between them. Germline assignment: CDR1 MGHRA and CDR2 YSYEKL. The CDR3 protein is CASGGLGGRGTEAFF. CDR3 nucleotides: TGCGCCAGCGGAGGCTTGGGGGGCCGGGGCACTGAAGCTTTCTTT.

Only one count was recorded for this clone. This chain connects TRBV20-1 to TRBJ2-7; D ambiguous. The germline V gene encodes CDR1 DFQATT and CDR2 SNEGSKA (reference sequence). The germline V and J ends were trimmed by 6 bases and 5 bases, with 11 bases remaining between them. This CDR3 region has 11 residues. This CDR3 reads CSADVMDEQYF. CDR3 DNA sequence: TGCAGTGCCGACGTGATGGACGAGCAGTACTTC.

This sequence joins TRBV27 and TRBJ2-7; maybe TRBD1 (7 bases). Deletions cut 6 bases from V and 4 bases from J, with 22 bases between. This CDR3 comprises 16 residues. Germline V gene data show CDR1 as MNHEY and CDR2 as SMNVEV (reference sequence). CDR3 loop: CASSNPSETGRYEQYF. DNA for the CDR3: TGTGCCAGCAGCAATCCGTCGGAGACAGGGAGGTACGAGCAGTACTTC.